This TCR beta chain was documented in a study of blood T cell repertoires in COVID-19. Study-wide context: There were acute and convalescent COVID-19 samples, and they came from the United States, Italy and Spain.

Method: immunoSEQ multiplex PCR; TCRdb's copy keeps in-frame clones and lacks some. The data show about 200,000 clones, roughly nine tenths seen once. This CDR3 spans 14 amino acids. Looked up from germline, CDR1 is MNHEY and CDR2 is SVGAGI. Trimming removed 6 bases from V and 0 bases from J, with 9 bases in between. This chain links TRBV6-5 with TRBJ1-5, with D possibly TRBD1 on 5 matching bases. Sample: PBMCs or T cells enriched from blood (not recorded which). This receptor was obtained from a woman aged 30 to 39 who had recovered from COVID-19. The chain's CDR3 is CASRRQSSNQPQHF. In DNA, the CDR3 is TGTGCCAGCAGGCGACAGAGTAGCAATCAGCCCCAGCATTTT.